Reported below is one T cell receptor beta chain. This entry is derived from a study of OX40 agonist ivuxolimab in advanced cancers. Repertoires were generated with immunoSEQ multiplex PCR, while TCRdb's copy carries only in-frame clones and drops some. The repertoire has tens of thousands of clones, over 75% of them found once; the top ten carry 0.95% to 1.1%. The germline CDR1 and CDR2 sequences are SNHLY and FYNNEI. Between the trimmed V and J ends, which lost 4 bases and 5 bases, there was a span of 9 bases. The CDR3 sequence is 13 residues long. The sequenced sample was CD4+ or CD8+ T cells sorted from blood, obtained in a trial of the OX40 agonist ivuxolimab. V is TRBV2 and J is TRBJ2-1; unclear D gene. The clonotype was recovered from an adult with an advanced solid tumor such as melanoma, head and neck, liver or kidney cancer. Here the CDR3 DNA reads TGTGCCAGCAGTGCAAGTAGGAACAATGAGCAGTTCTTC. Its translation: CASSASRNNEQFF. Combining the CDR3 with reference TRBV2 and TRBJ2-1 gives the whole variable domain EPEVTQTPSHQVTQMGQEVILRCVPISNHLYFYWYRQILGQKVEFLVSFYNNEISEKSEIFDDQFSVERPDGSNFTLKIRSTKLEDSAMYFCASSASRNNEQFFGPGTRLTVL.